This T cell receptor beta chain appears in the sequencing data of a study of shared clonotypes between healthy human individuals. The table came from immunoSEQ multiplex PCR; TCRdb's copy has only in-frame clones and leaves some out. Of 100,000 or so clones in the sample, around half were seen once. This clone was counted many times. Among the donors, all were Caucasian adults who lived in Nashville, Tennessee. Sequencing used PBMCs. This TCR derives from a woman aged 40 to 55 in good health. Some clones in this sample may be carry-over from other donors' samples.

CDR3 sequence (DNA): TGTGCCTGGAGGCTACTAGCGGGAGGGCCGAAGCAGTACTTC. The encoded protein is CAWRLLAGGPKQYF. The genes are TRBV30 and TRBJ2-7; the match to TRBD2 covers 13 bases. V was pared by 3 bases and J by 8 bases, with 7 bases of the junction left unmatched. The CDR3 covers 14 residues. Germline V gene data show CDR1 as GTSNPN and CDR2 as SVGIG (reference sequence). Full variable domain (outside the CDR3, taken from reference TRBV30 and TRBJ2-7): SQTIHQWPATLVQPVGSPLSLECTVEGTSNPNLYWYRQAAGRGLQLLFYSVGIGQISSEVPQNLSASRPQDRQFILSSKKLLLSDSGFYLCAWRLLAGGPKQYFGPGTRLTVT.